Following are 17 T cell receptor beta chains from one sample sequenced in a study of OX40 agonist ivuxolimab in advanced cancers. This table comes from immunoSEQ multiplex PCR, and its TCRdb copy is limited to in-frame clones, with some not included. This sample carries about 45,000 clones, roughly 86% of them seen once, and the ten largest clones take around 1.1%. This specimen was CD4+ or CD8+ T cells sorted from blood, taken in a trial of the OX40 agonist ivuxolimab. Receptors were obtained from an adult with an advanced solid tumor such as melanoma, head and neck, liver or kidney cancer.

The chain employs TRBV5-1 and TRBJ2-1; a possible D gene is TRBD1 (5 bases). The CDR3 length is 14 residues. The V gene's germline CDR1 is SGHRS and CDR2 YFSETQ. V was shortened by 1 base and J by 7 bases, with 12 bases between the two germline ends. DNA for the CDR3: TGCGCCAGCAGCTTGATAGGGGATGGTAATGAGCAGTTCTTC. Translated: CASSLIGDGNEQFF.

The CDR3 region is CASSSALAGGSSYNEQFF. The CDR3 DNA reads as TGTGCCAGCAGCTCCGCCCTAGCGGGAGGGAGCTCCTACAATGAGCAGTTCTTC. The chain recombines TRBV7-6 with TRBJ2-1; TRBD2 matches at 12 bases. The CDR3 sequence is 18 residues long. The V gene's germline CDR1 is SGHVS and CDR2 FNYEAQ. The trim removed 4 bases at V and 0 bases at J, leaving 7 bases unmatched.

The chain employs TRBV19 and TRBJ2-3; 10 bases map to TRBD1. Trimming took 8 bases from V and 1 from J; bases not matched to a gene: 3. The CDR3 length is 14 residues. Germline V gene lookup returns CDR1 LNHDA and CDR2 SQIVND (reference sequence). The CDR3 nucleotides read TGTGCCAGTTGCGGGACAGGGGGCACAGATACGCAGTATTTT. Translating gives CASCGTGGTDTQYF.

The chain carries TRBV30 and TRBJ2-7; TRBD2 matches 11 bases. The V segment lost 1 base and the J segment 2 bases; nucleotides outside the gene matches: 16. This CDR3 region has 19 residues. Germline CDR1 GTSNPN, CDR2 SVGIG (reference sequence). DNA for the CDR3: TGTGCCTGGAGTGAATTCAGGGAGCGGCTAGCGGGAGGTACCTACGAGCAGTACTTC. Protein: CAWSEFRERLAGGTYEQYF. The complete variable domain, with remaining parts taken from reference TRBV30 and TRBJ2-7, reads SQTIHQWPATLVQPVGSPLSLECTVEGTSNPNLYWYRQAAGRGLQLLFYSVGIGQISSEVPQNLSASRPQDRQFILSSKKLLLSDSGFYLCAWSEFRERLAGGTYEQYFGPGTRLTVT.

The DNA for the CDR3 is TGTGCCAGCAGTTACCTAGGACAGAATAGCAATCAGCCCCAGCATTTT. This codes for CASSYLGQNSNQPQHF. The rearrangement joins TRBV6-6 to TRBJ1-5, with TRBD1 as a possible D gene (6 bases). The CDR3 length is 16 residues. Germline V gene sequence: CDR1 MNHNY, CDR2 SVGAGI (reference sequence). V shed 2 bases and J shed 0 bases, with 11 bases lying between them.

In its sample, this clone was seen once. The V and J genes are TRBV28 and TRBJ2-7; D is perhaps TRBD2 (6 bases). From germline, CDR1 is MDHEN and CDR2 SYDVKM. The V gene lost 3 bases and the J gene lost 1 base, with 10 bases spanning the gap. This CDR3 comprises 14 residues. The CDR3: CASSFKAGSYEQYF. DNA for the CDR3: TGTGCCAGCAGTTTTAAGGCGGGATCCTACGAGCAGTACTTC.

V and J are TRBV6-5 and TRBJ2-7; no definite D call. Trimming removed 5 bases from V and 3 bases from J, with 14 bases in between. The V gene's germline CDR1 is MNHEY and CDR2 SVGAGI. The CDR3 covers 14 residues. Here the CDR3 DNA reads TGTGCCAGCAGTGCACGAATAGGTAACTACGAGCAGTACTTC. This encodes CASSARIGNYEQYF.

The chain has TRBV6-1 and TRBJ1-5; perhaps TRBD1 as D (6 bases). CDR1 MNHNS and CDR2 SASEGT come from the germline V gene. CDR3 size: 14 residues. Trimming took off 6 bases at V and 4 bases at J, with 13 bases between the two ends. This CDR3 is CASRETGRNQPQHF. CDR3 DNA sequence: TGTGCCAGCAGGGAAACAGGGAGGAATCAGCCCCAGCATTTT.

The rearrangement uses TRBV6-5 and TRBJ2-2; no definite D call. This CDR3 has 11 amino acids. Germline CDR1 reads MNHEY; CDR2 reads SVGAGI. Trimming left V 6 bases short and J 7 bases short, with 6 bases between. CDR3 loop: CASRSFGELFF. The CDR3, as DNA: TGTGCCAGCAGATCTTTCGGGGAGCTGTTTTTT.

This clone was recorded only once. The chain combines TRBV7-2 with TRBJ2-5; D gene ambiguous. The CDR3 contains 11 residues. The V gene's germline CDR1 is SGHTA and CDR2 FQGNSA. V was cut by 7 bases and J by 7 bases, with 10 bases left in between. CDR3 protein: CASTTRATQYF. Written as DNA, the CDR3 is TGTGCCAGCACCACAAGGGCGACCCAGTACTTC.

There are a few counts of this clone. The rearrangement links TRBV6-1 to TRBJ1-1, with 7 bases aligning to TRBD1. The germline CDR1 and CDR2 sequences are MNHNS and SASEGT. V was pared by 3 bases and J by 0 bases, with 1 base of the junction left unmatched. This CDR3 spans 14 amino acids. CDR3 DNA sequence: TGTGCCAGCAGTGACAGGGGGATGAACACTGAAGCTTTCTTT. It specifies CASSDRGMNTEAFF.

The chain recombines TRBV7-2 with TRBJ1-3, with D possibly being TRBD1 (5 bases). Germline V lookup: CDR1 SGHTA, CDR2 FQGNSA. This CDR3 has 16 amino acids. Trimming took off 5 bases at V and 0 bases at J, with 14 bases between the two ends. CDR3 DNA: TGTGCCAGCAGCCAAGGGACGTATCTCTCTGGAAACACCATATATTTT. The encoded protein is CASSQGTYLSGNTIYF.

The chain couples TRBV10-3 to TRBJ1-6; D perhaps matches TRBD1 (5 bases). Per the germline V gene, CDR1 is ENHRY and CDR2 is SYGVKD. With 10 bases removed from V and 7 bases from J, the gap between germline ends came to 8 bases. CDR3 length: 11 amino acids. CDR3 nucleotide sequence: TGTGCCACGCGGGACAATTCACCCCTCCACTTT. Translating gives CATRDNSPLHF.

The chain links TRBV7-8 to TRBJ2-2, with 9 bases that match TRBD1. After removal of 5 bases from V and 4 bases from J, the junction contained 11 bases not matched to a gene. This CDR3 region has 17 residues. The V gene's germline CDR1 is SGHVS and CDR2 FQNEAQ. This CDR3 is CASSPDRGGVGTGELFF. CDR3 nucleotides: TGTGCCAGCAGCCCGGACAGGGGCGGGGTCGGCACCGGGGAGCTGTTTTTT.

The V call is TRBV29-1, the J call TRBJ2-7, with TRBD2 matching 11 bases. Per germline, CDR1 SQVTM and CDR2 ANQGSEA. The CDR3 covers 13 residues. Trimming took 4 bases from V and 4 from J; bases not matched to a gene: 3. CDR3 loop: CSVGGTSGYEQYF. The CDR3 DNA is TGCAGCGTTGGCGGGACTAGCGGTTACGAGCAGTACTTC.

The rearrangement uses TRBV9 and TRBJ2-1, with 9 bases aligning to TRBD2. CDR1 is SGDLS and CDR2 is YYNGEE in the germline V gene. The ends lost 0 bases at V and 7 bases at J; junction bases unmatched: 5. This CDR3 contains 15 residues. CDR3 DNA: TGTGCCAGCAGCGTAGTAGCGGGAGTCCATAATGAGCAGTTCTTC. It encodes CASSVVAGVHNEQFF.

This chain uses TRBV28 with TRBJ2-7; D possibly corresponds to TRBD1 (6 bases). CDR1 is MDHEN and CDR2 is SYDVKM in the germline V gene. This CDR3 contains 14 residues. The germline V and J ends were trimmed by 5 bases and 4 bases, with 15 bases remaining between them. CDR3 loop: CASSPPGDNYEQYF. DNA of the CDR3: TGTGCCAGCAGTCCACCCGGGGACAATTACGAGCAGTACTTC. Based on the CDR3 plus reference TRBV28 and TRBJ2-7, the full variable domain is DVKVTQSSRYLVKRTGEKVFLECVQDMDHENMFWYRQDPGLGLRLIYFSYDVKMKEKGDIPEGYSVSREKKERFSLILESASTNQTSMYLCASSPPGDNYEQYFGPGTRLTVT.